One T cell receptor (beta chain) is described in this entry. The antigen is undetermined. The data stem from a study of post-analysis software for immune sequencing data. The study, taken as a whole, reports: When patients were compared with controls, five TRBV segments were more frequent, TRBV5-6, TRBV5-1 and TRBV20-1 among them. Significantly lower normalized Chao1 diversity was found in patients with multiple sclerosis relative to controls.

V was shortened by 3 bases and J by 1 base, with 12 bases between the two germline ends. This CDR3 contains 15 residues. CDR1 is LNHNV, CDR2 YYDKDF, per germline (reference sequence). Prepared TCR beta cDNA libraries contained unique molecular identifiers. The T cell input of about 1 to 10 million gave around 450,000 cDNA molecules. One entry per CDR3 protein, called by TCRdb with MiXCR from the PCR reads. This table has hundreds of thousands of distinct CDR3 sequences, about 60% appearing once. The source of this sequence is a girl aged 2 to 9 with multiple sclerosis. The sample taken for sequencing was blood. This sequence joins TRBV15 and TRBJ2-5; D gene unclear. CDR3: CATSSDTQIQETQYF. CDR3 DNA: TGTGCCACCAGCAGTGACACGCAAATCCAAGAGACCCAGTACTTC.